This T cell receptor (beta chain) was identified during a study of blood T cell repertoires in COVID-19 (dated by TCRdb to 2020 to 2022). Concerning the study at large: Samples from collaborators originated in the United States, Italy and Spain and spanned both the acute and convalescent phases of COVID-19. Where available, HLA class I and class II types were obtained from metadata supplied by the sample provider rather than from assay-based typing. The material from the prospective study consisted of cDNA or gDNA derived from T cells, B-cell-depleted T cells, or PBMCs. Deeply sampled blood TCRbeta repertoires from subjects exposed to, actively infected with, or recovered from COVID-19 were included in the dataset. The samples were drawn from two sources: the first 160 participants of the ongoing ImmuneRACE study, and over 950 subjects contributed by 6 global collaborators. A freely available public database, intended as a resource for researchers studying the immune response to SARS-CoV-2, is where the repertoires were released. A de-identified subject ID, COVID-19 status, age in years and sex were almost always included in the sample metadata.

Whole blood was collected in K2EDTA tubes by collaborating institutions according to the institutions' own protocols. For TCRbeta analysis, collaborators shipped samples as frozen whole blood, isolated PBMCs, or DNA extracted from either of those sample types. To note about this clone: Its antigen is unknown. No base qualities exist here, and no much larger clone lies one base off it.

The investigation overall reported the following: The amount of clinical and demographic metadata varied by source and participant and was provided uncurated.

TCRbeta CDR3 regions were amplified from genomic DNA by means of the immunoSEQ Assay, a bias-controlled multiplex PCR. Under the source paper's analysis protocol: The number of nucleated cells in each sample was estimated from the amplification of reference gene primers within the assay. To quantify the absolute abundance of each unique TCRbeta CDR3 rearrangement, sequence reads were collapsed and filtered. For each sample, productive Simpson clonality was calculated as the square root of Simpson's diversity index across productive rearrangements. What TCRdb holds here is the immuneACCESS table cut down to in-frame rearrangements. Part of the clones is not present; checked against another copy, under half of the missing clones reflect an unresolved V gene, and the others are unexplained. V and J calls plus clone size are reproduced from that table; the DNA served to infer D and trimming. This sample has 60,000 or so clones in its table, and about 80% of those were observed once. Approximately 3.4% of the sample is taken by the ten largest.

The sequence was collected from a man between 60 and 70 years old with acute or convalescent COVID-19. The specimen sequenced was peripheral blood.

The nucleotide sequence is TGTGCCAGCAGCACTAGCGGGGGGATAAGCACAGATACGCAGTATTTT. This sequence encodes CASSTSGGISTDTQYF. Recombination joined TRBV9 with TRBJ2-3, with 12 bases aligning to TRBD2. Inclusive of the bounding cysteine and phenylalanine, the CDR3 is 16 residues long. Only CDR3 DNA is held: 48 bases, read in frame from base 1. Looking up the germline V gene yields CDR1 SGDLS and CDR2 YYNGEE. Compared with germline, V lacks 4 bases and J lacks 0 bases; bases without a gene match: 3.